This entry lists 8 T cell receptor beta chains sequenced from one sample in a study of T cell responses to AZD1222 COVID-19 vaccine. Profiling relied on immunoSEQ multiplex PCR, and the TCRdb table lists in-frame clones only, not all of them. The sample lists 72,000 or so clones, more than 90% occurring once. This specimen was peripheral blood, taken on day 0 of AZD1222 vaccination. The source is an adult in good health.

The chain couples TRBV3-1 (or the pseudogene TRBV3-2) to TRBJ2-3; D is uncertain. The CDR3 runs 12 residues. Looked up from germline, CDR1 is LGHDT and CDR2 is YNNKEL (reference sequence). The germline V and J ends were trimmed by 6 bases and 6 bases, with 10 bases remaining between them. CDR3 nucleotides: TGTGCCAGCAGTCATTTCCGGGATACGCAGTATTTT. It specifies CASSHFRDTQYF.

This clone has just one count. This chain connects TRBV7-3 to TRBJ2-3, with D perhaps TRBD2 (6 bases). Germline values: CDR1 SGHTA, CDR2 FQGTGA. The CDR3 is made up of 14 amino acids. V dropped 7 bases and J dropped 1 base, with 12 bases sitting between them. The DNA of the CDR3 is TGTGCCAGCAAGTTGGCTAGCGGCACAGATACGCAGTATTTT. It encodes CASKLASGTDTQYF.

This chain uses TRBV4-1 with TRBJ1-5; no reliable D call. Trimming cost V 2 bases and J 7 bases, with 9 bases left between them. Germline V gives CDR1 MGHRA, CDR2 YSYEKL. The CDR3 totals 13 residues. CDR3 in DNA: TGCGCCAGCAGCCAACCGGGTTTGCAGCCCCAGCATTTT. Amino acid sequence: CASSQPGLQPQHF.

The CDR3 is CSVPGTSGRADGELFF. DNA of the CDR3: TGCAGCGTTCCCGGAACTAGCGGGAGGGCGGACGGGGAGCTGTTTTTT. This chain joins TRBV29-1 and TRBJ2-2, with TRBD2 matching over 13 bases. The CDR3 spans 16 residues. Germline CDR1 and CDR2: SQVTM and ANQGSEA. V lost 5 bases to trimming and J lost 7 bases; unmatched junction nucleotides: 10.

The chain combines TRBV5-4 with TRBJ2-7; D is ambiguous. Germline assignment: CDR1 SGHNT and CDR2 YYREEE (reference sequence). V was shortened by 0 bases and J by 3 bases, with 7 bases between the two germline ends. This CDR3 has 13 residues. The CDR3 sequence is CASSLEPIYEQYF. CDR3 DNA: TGTGCCAGCAGCTTGGAGCCGATCTACGAGCAGTACTTC.

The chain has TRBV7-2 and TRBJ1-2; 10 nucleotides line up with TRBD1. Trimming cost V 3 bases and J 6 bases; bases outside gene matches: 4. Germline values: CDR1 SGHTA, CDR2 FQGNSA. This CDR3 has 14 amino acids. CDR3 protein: CASSLTGGRDGYTF. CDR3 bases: TGTGCCAGCAGCTTGACAGGGGGCCGGGATGGCTACACCTTC.

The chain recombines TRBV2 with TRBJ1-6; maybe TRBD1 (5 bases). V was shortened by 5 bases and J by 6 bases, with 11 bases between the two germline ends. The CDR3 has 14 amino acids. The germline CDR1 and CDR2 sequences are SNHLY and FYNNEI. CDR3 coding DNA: TGTGCCAGCAGTCAAGGGACCCTTAATTCACCCCTCCACTTT. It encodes CASSQGTLNSPLHF. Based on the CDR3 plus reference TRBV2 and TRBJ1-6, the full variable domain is EPEVTQTPSHQVTQMGQEVILRCVPISNHLYFYWYRQILGQKVEFLVSFYNNEISEKSEIFDDQFSVERPDGSNFTLKIRSTKLEDSAMYFCASSQGTLNSPLHFGNGTRLTVT.

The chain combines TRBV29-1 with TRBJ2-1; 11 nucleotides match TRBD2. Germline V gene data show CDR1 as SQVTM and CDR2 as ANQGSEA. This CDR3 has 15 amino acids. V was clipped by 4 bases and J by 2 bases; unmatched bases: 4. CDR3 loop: CSVVSGRAPYNEQFF. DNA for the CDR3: TGCAGCGTTGTTAGCGGGAGGGCGCCCTACAATGAGCAGTTCTTC.